Below, 20 T cell receptor beta chains from the same sample are listed, as sequenced in a study of blood T cells in healthy people across ages. Using a J-beta primer mix together with a sample-barcoded 5' primer, a second PCR was run for roughly 6 to 12 cycles. Via MiXCR, TCRdb re-called the 5' RACE reads, giving one row per CDR3 protein. The sample contains around 940,000 distinct CDR3 sequences, roughly half of which appear only once. The specimen was blood. The receptors come from a woman aged 60-70 years in good health.

The V and J genes are TRBV19 and TRBJ2-7, with 13 bases matching TRBD2. V dropped 7 bases and J dropped 5; count of bases not matched to a gene: 5. Per the germline V gene, CDR1 is LNHDA and CDR2 is SQIVND (reference sequence). The CDR3 has 14 amino acids. In nucleotides, the CDR3 is TGTGCCAGTACCCGGACTAGCGGGAGCCACGAGCAGTACTTC. Its translation is CASTRTSGSHEQYF.

This clonotype has ten or more counts. This chain links TRBV29-1 with TRBJ2-7; the D gene is possibly TRBD2 (6 bases). V was shortened by 7 bases and J by 4 bases, with 17 bases between the two germline ends. The germline V gene encodes CDR1 SQVTM and CDR2 ANQGSEA. The CDR3 is made up of 13 amino acids. The CDR3 protein is CSAGAGYRYEQYF. CDR3 nucleotide sequence: TGCAGCGCGGGAGCAGGGTATCGGTACGAGCAGTACTTC.

The chain couples TRBV11-2 to TRBJ2-1; D not certain. With 5 bases removed from V and 4 bases from J, the gap between germline ends came to 15 bases. Germline values: CDR1 SGHAT, CDR2 FQNNGV. This CDR3 region has 15 residues. The CDR3 loop reads CASSPTEKGYNEQFF. The CDR3 nucleotides are TGTGCCAGCAGCCCCACTGAGAAAGGATACAATGAGCAGTTCTTC.

The table lists this clonotype with a few counts. The chain joins TRBV2 to TRBJ2-3; 9 bases match TRBD1. Germline-derived CDR1 and CDR2 are SNHLY and FYNNEI. J was trimmed by 4 bases and V by 5 bases; bases with no gene match: 7. This CDR3 comprises 15 residues. Written as DNA, the CDR3 is TGTGCCAGCAGTCCTGGACAGGGGAAATCAGATACGCAGTATTTT. Translated, it gives CASSPGQGKSDTQYF.

This chain joins TRBV29-1 and TRBJ2-4, with 8 bases lining up with TRBD2. The CDR3 has 14 residues. The germline CDR1 and CDR2 sequences are SQVTM and ANQGSEA. V dropped 4 bases and J dropped 13; count of bases not matched to a gene: 15. The CDR3: CSVVSASGSDEQYF. CDR3 nucleotides: TGCAGCGTTGTTTCGGCTAGCGGGTCGGATGAGCAGTACTTC.

The chain recombines TRBV6-1 with TRBJ1-1; maybe TRBD1 (5 bases). Germline-derived CDR1 and CDR2 are MNHNS and SASEGT. V dropped 6 bases and J dropped 1 base, with 12 bases sitting between them. The CDR3 has 14 residues. CDR3 nucleotides: TGTGCCAGCAGCGGACACCTGGCGAACACTGAAGCTTTCTTT. Encoded protein: CASSGHLANTEAFF.

This rearrangement joins TRBV2 to TRBJ2-7; the D call may be TRBD1 or TRBD2 (5 bases each). The J call is uncertain, as TRBJ2-5 better fits the DNA end. Germline V CDR1 and CDR2: SNHLY, FYNNEI. The CDR3 covers 13 residues. The CDR3 DNA reads as TGTGCCAGCACTCTGGGACCTCCCGAGACCCAGTACTTC. Its protein product is CASTLGPPETQYF.

The sample holds a few counts of this clonotype. CDR3 sequence: CASGASGIYEQFF. The CDR3 DNA sequence: TGTGCCAGCGGAGCTTCCGGGATTTACGAGCAGTTCTTC. The chain carries TRBV3-1 and TRBJ2-1; a possible D gene is TRBD2 (5 bases). The CDR3 extends over 13 amino acids. Trimming cost V 8 bases and J 10 bases, with 18 bases left between them. CDR1 and CDR2 from the germline V gene are LGHDT and YNNKEL (reference sequence).

This rearrangement joins TRBV6-6 to TRBJ2-3; D is perhaps TRBD1 or TRBD2 (5 bases each). The V end was cut by 2 bases, the J end by 10 bases, with 19 bases between. Germline V gives CDR1 MNHNY, CDR2 SVGAGI (reference sequence). The CDR3 contains 15 residues. DNA for the CDR3: TGTGCCAGCAGTTACACTAGGGGCAGGATGAGTGCGCAGTATTTT. Protein: CASSYTRGRMSAQYF.

This clonotype appeared a few times. The rearrangement joins TRBV29-1 to TRBJ2-5; TRBD1 matches at 9 bases. CDR1 is SQVTM and CDR2 is ANQGSEA in the germline V gene. The CDR3 is 14 amino acids. After removal of 3 bases from V and 5 bases from J, the junction contained 7 bases not matched to a gene. CDR3 coding DNA: TGCAGCGTTGAGGGGGGACAGGGTTCGGAGACCCAGTACTTC. Protein product: CSVEGGQGSETQYF.

This clonotype was counted only a few times. V usage is TRBV25-1 and J usage is TRBJ1-2, with D unresolved. The CDR3 totals 13 residues. The V gene lost 5 bases and the J gene lost 4 bases, with 11 bases spanning the gap. Germline lookup yields CDR1 MGHDK and CDR2 SYGVNS. The CDR3 DNA sequence: TGTGCCAGCAGTTTCGGTGACCTCTATGGCTACACCTTC. As protein: CASSFGDLYGYTF.

The CDR3 nucleotides are TGCAGTGCGGAAGCGGGAGGGCCCTCCTACAATGAGCAGTTCTTC. Protein product: CSAEAGGPSYNEQFF. This rearrangement joins TRBV20-1 to TRBJ2-1, with 10 nucleotides matching TRBD2. The germline gives CDR1 DFQATT, CDR2 SNEGSKA (reference sequence). The V segment lost 6 bases and the J segment 0 bases; nucleotides outside the gene matches: 5. This CDR3 region has 15 residues.

CDR3 loop: CASSKDGPSGQYF. The CDR3 DNA follows: TGTGCCAGCAGCAAAGATGGGCCTAGCGGGCAGTACTTC. V gene TRBV7-2 combines with J gene TRBJ2-5; TRBD2 agrees at 8 bases. Trimming took 5 bases from V and 11 from J; bases not matched to a gene: 10. The CDR3 is 13 amino acids. The germline gives CDR1 SGHTA, CDR2 FQGNSA.

The rearrangement uses TRBV6-1 and TRBJ2-6; 12 nucleotides match TRBD1. Germline CDR1 reads MNHNS; CDR2 reads SASEGT. The V segment lost 7 bases and the J segment 1 base; nucleotides outside the gene matches: 5. The CDR3 covers 17 residues. As DNA, the CDR3 is TGTGCCAGCATTGGGACAGGGGGCGCTTCTGGGGCCAACGTCCTGACTTTC. Amino acid sequence: CASIGTGGASGANVLTF.

On this clonotype: It may be a read error: a sequence one base away is much more abundant. The V call is TRBV20-1, the J call TRBJ2-7, with 9 bases aligning to TRBD2. V gave up 7 bases and J gave up 7 bases; unmatched junction bases: 17. Germline V lookup: CDR1 DFQATT, CDR2 SNEGSKA (reference sequence). CDR3 length: 15 residues. The chain's CDR3 is CSVGPSGRRANEQYF. CDR3 DNA sequence: TGCAGTGTTGGACCAAGCGGGAGGAGGGCTAATGAGCAGTACTTC.

Only a few counts were recorded for this clonotype. The gene calls are TRBV3-1 and TRBJ2-1; 11 bases match TRBD2. The DNA end lines up better with TRBJ2-7; the J call may be wrong. The germline V gene has CDR1 LGHDT and CDR2 YNNKEL (reference sequence). The CDR3 covers 15 residues. CDR3 residues: CASSPGTSGYNEQYF. CDR3 DNA sequence: TGTGCCAGCAGCCCCGGGACTAGCGGTTACAATGAGCAGTACTTC.

The chain links TRBV29-1 to TRBJ2-1; 12 positions match TRBD2. CDR1 SQVTM and CDR2 ANQGSEA come from the germline V gene. This CDR3 has 15 amino acids. V was clipped by 8 bases and J by 6 bases; unmatched bases: 11. CDR3 in amino acids: CSSDRGTSGPNEQFF. In DNA form, the CDR3 reads TGCAGCAGTGATCGGGGGACTAGCGGGCCCAATGAGCAGTTCTTC.

This clonotype was detected a few times. V and J are TRBV29-1 and TRBJ2-3, with a possible D match to TRBD2 (6 bases). The V end lost 8 bases, the J end lost 4 bases, and 10 bases lay between the germline ends. CDR3 size: 11 residues. CDR1 is SQVTM and CDR2 is ANQGSEA in the germline V gene. This CDR3 is CSLGGADTQYF. In DNA, the CDR3 is TGCAGCCTAGGAGGGGCAGATACGCAGTATTTT.

In its sample, this clonotype was seen once. The gene calls are TRBV20-1 and TRBJ2-3; 8 bases are a match to TRBD2. Germline V gives CDR1 DFQATT, CDR2 SNEGSKA (reference sequence). Trimming removed 3 bases from V and 4 bases from J; junction bases left unmatched: 6. This CDR3 region has 14 residues. The CDR3: CSASPSGLSDTQYF. In DNA, the CDR3 is TGCAGTGCTAGTCCTAGCGGGCTCTCAGATACGCAGTATTTT.

A remark on this clonotype: A single base separates this from a much larger clone, so it may be a read error. The chain recombines TRBV29-1 with TRBJ2-6; no reliable D call. Germline-derived CDR1 and CDR2 are SQVTM and ANQGSEA. This CDR3 spans 14 amino acids. CDR3 amino acids: CSVEDLSGTNVLTF. CDR3 bases: TGCAGCGTTGAAGACTTATCTGGGACCAACGTCCTGACTTTC.